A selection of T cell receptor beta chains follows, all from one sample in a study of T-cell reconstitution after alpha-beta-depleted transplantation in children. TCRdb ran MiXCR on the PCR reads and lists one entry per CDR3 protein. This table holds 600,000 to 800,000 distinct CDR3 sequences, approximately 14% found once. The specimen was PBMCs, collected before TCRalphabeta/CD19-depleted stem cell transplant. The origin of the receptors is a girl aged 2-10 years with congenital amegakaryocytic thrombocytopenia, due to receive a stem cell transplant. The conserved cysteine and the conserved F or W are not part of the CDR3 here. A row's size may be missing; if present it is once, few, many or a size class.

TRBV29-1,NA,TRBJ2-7,SVAAPRGASSYEQY
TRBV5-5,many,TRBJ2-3,ASSLLLGGEGTQY
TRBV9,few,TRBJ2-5,ASSVGGYGETQY
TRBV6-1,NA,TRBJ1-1,ASSDSGGDTEAF
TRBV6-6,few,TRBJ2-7,ASSVSSNEQY
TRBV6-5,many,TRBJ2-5,ASSYSISGSLETQY
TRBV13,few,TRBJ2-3,ASSLWQGIPTDTQY
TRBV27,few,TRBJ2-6,ASSPRYSSFSGANVLT
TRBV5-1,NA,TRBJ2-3,ASSSLVSSLGYEDTQY
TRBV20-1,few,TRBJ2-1,SAEERTTYNEQF
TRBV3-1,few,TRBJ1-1,ASSQDQERAF
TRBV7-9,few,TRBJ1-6,ASTPGGLASPLH
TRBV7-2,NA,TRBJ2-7,ASSPNLVRVYEQY
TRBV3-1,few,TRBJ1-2,ASSQRADSYGYT
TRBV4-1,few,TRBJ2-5,ASSQDPGTYEETQY
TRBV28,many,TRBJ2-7,ASWDSRYEQY
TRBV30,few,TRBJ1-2,AWRDIGRT
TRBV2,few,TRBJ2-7,ASFRPEGAQQY
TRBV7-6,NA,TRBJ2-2,ASSLQPGQDGELF
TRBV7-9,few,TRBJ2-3,ASRITSATDTQY
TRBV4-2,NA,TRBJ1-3,ASSQNTHGTERNTIY
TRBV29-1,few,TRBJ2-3,SHPPQGAQDTQY
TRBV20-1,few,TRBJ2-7,SAREGRDRSEQY
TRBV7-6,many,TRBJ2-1,ASSPPFSSYNEQF
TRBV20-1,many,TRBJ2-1,SASGRYNEQF
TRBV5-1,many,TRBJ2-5,ASSFGPPDPTGGQEYTQY
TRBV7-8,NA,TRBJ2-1,ASSPGSESSYNEQF
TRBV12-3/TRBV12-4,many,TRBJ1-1,ASSLAGDTEAF
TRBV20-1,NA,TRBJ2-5,CARRGAGGLFQETQY
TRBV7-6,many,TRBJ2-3,ASSIWTTDTQY